This TCR beta chain was recorded in a study of cytomegalovirus exposure and HLA in healthy donors. General study findings and limits: CMV antigen specificity of a few CMV-associated chains was confirmed in vitro.

The CDR3 has 12 residues. Germline CDR1 is SQVTM and CDR2 is ANQGSEA. Trimming took off 4 bases at V and 8 bases at J, with 14 bases between the two ends. As to this clone: What it binds is not known.

This table comes from immunoSEQ multiplex PCR, and its TCRdb copy is limited to in-frame clones, with some not included. The sample includes 150,000 to 200,000 clones, about 82% of them seen just once. The genes are TRBV29-1 and TRBJ1-2; no clear D. Source material: PBMCs. The clonotype was recovered from a man aged 30 to 39 in good health and CMV-seropositive. The DNA of the CDR3 is TGCAGCGTTGTAGTCCGAGGGTCCGGCTACACCTTC. It translates to CSVVVRGSGYTF.